The subject of this entry is one TCR beta chain. Its antigen is unknown. Within one base of it there is no much larger clone, and no base qualities were kept. This sample was taken from a study of human T cells and chemical hapten exposure (dated by TCRdb to the early 2020s). In the study overall: For sensitization, 2% DPC in acetone was applied to a roughly 2 cm by roughly 2 cm area of upper inner arm skin. Blood samples were taken from patients before sensitization (week 0) and then at 2, 6 and about 24 weeks after DPC sensitization. Throughout the study period of about 23 weeks, patients also received therapeutic DPC doses to the scalp every week. Blood for TCR sequencing was provided by twenty-nine alopecia patients at one to four time points (pre-sensitization, 2, 6 and 24 weeks). Alopecia areata with under or over 50% scalp involvement, alopecia totalis and alopecia universalis were represented in the patient cohort, which was mostly female. In alopecia patients, the study followed how the peripheral blood TCR repertoire changed in vivo over primary and secondary sensitization to diphenylcyclopropenone (DPC), a hapten. Libraries were combined into a pool for sequencing, and differences in TCR yield between samples came mainly from small differences in library volumes within the pool. Patch tests used Finn chambers with 0.01% DPC on the upper back, scored after 6 days by International Contact Dermatitis Research Group standards. The full study reports these points: No change with DPC sensitization was found in the number of TCRs above 1 in 1000 frequency, and no evidence of global repertoire structure alterations was found. All patients had alopecia, a presumed autoimmune disease, so their immune response might differ from that of healthy individuals. After repeated subsampling, changes were observed in the strength of the expansion versus patch-test correlation and in the threshold at which the correlation became significant. Compared with pre-sensitization or healthy control sets, expanded TCRs formed significantly more large CDR3 similarity clusters, which is consistent with antigen-driven responses. Patch test score was positively correlated with the number of PT1 expanded TCRs, with significance at thresholds 8, 16 and 32 but not at 4.

Receptors were amplified or captured by RACE. Sequencing instrument: NextSeq 500. During library preparation, unique molecular identifiers were attached to individual cDNA molecules so that TCRs could be counted in a quantitative, reproducible way. For every blood RNA sample, sequencing covered both the TCR alpha and TCR beta chains. Turning to the authors' computational methods: A median of approximately 96,000 TCRs per sample was observed, with a range of about 20,000 to 700,000. The Decombinator software suite was used to annotate V, J and CDR3 in the TCR reads. For PS versus PT1 abundance plots, all samples were subsampled to the same number of TCRs (28,000). Expanded TCRs were defined as absent before sensitization and observed at least eight times at the 2-week time point. The raw public data were reprocessed by TCRdb itself: fastp quality trimming at Q25, MiXCR clonotype calling, in-frame beta chains only. Duplicate CDR3 protein sequences are folded into a single record with the most common DNA and genes. The V and J calls come from TCRdb's annotation, not from the publication. Across this sample there are about 97,000 distinct CDR3 sequences, with about 28% seen only once. About a tenth of the sample rests with the top ten.

The time point label, read with the paper, signifies: patch test 3, about 24 weeks after DPC sensitization. The sample's treatment or condition label, in plain terms: therapeutic diphenylcyclopropenone sensitization with weekly scalp DPC. Blood at each patch-test visit was drawn before the patch test was applied. Patients were considered eligible if aged 18 to 70, diagnosed with alopecia and deemed suitable for DPC therapy, and patients were excluded if pregnant. Total RNA was isolated from unfractionated whole blood collected in Tempus Blood RNA tubes. Via the germline V gene (reference sequence), CDR1 is DFQATT and CDR2 SNEGSKA. The CDR3, cysteine through phenylalanine, is 13 amino acids long. Only the CDR3 part of the read is kept: 39 bases, read in frame from the first base.

The chain is made from TRBV20-1 and TRBJ2-3; the D gene identity is not certain. The sequenced sample was whole blood, obtained in connection with sensitization to the hapten diphenylcyclopropenone (DPC). The sequence was collected from a man aged 40-49 years with alopecia areata. Some clones in this sample may be carry-over from other donors' samples. Here the CDR3 is given as CSTRITSTDTQYF. In nucleotides, the sequence is TGCAGCACCCGGATAACTAGCACAGATACGCAGTATTTT.